The 27 T cell receptor beta chains reported below all come from one sample, sequenced in a study of OX40 agonist ivuxolimab in advanced cancers. Generated by immunoSEQ multiplex PCR, the TCRdb table keeps only in-frame clones and is missing some. The data contain tens of thousands of clones, roughly 80% of them singletons. The sample was CD4+ or CD8+ T cells sorted from blood, taken in a trial of the OX40 agonist ivuxolimab. Receptors were obtained from an adult with an advanced solid tumor such as melanoma, head and neck, liver or kidney cancer.

This clone occurred a few times. The chain carries TRBV19 and TRBJ1-6; tentatively, D is TRBD1 (5 bases). CDR3 size: 15 residues. V dropped 8 bases and J dropped 3 bases, with 14 bases sitting between them. The germline V gene has CDR1 LNHDA and CDR2 SQIVND (reference sequence). CDR3 amino acids: CASVTEGHYNSPLHF. The CDR3 DNA sequence: TGTGCCAGTGTCACAGAGGGGCACTATAATTCACCCCTCCACTTT.

The V gene is TRBV7-9, the J gene TRBJ2-1, with D perhaps assigned TRBD1 or TRBD2 (6 bases each). Germline assignment: CDR1 SEHNR and CDR2 FQNEAQ (reference sequence). The V end lost 4 bases, the J end lost 8 bases, and 9 bases lay between the germline ends. The length of the CDR3 is 12 residues. CDR3 in amino acids: CASSSGGYEQFF. The CDR3 DNA reads TGTGCCAGCAGCTCCGGGGGCTATGAGCAGTTCTTC.

This clone showed up just a few times. The chain links TRBV27 to TRBJ1-1; D is undetermined. V was cut by 2 bases and J by 0 bases, with 10 bases left in between. CDR1 is MNHEY, CDR2 SMNVEV, per germline (reference sequence). The CDR3 covers 15 residues. CDR3 amino acids: CASSLTKDVNTEAFF. The CDR3 bases are TGTGCCAGCAGTTTAACCAAGGACGTGAACACTGAAGCTTTCTTT.

This chain joins TRBV6-5 and TRBJ2-7; unclear D gene. This CDR3 region has 15 residues. Trimming removed 6 bases from V and 2 bases from J, with 17 bases in between. Germline loops: CDR1 MNHEY, CDR2 SVGAGI. CDR3 in amino acids: CASSKRPGPTYEQYF. In DNA form, the CDR3 reads TGTGCCAGCAGCAAACGACCGGGCCCGACCTACGAGCAGTACTTC.

This clone was observed a handful of times. The DNA of the CDR3 is TGCAGCGTTATCGATGATCGGGGTGAAGCTTTCTTT. Translation gives CSVIDDRGEAFF. The chain couples TRBV29-1 to TRBJ1-1; D gene uncertain. Germline assignment: CDR1 SQVTM and CDR2 ANQGSEA. Trimming cost V 5 bases and J 7 bases, with 14 bases left between them. CDR3 length equals 12 residues.

The chain employs TRBV19 and TRBJ2-3, with D hard to call. With 5 bases removed from V and 4 bases from J, the gap between germline ends came to 7 bases. Germline-derived CDR1 and CDR2 are LNHDA and SQIVND (reference sequence). This CDR3 spans 12 amino acids. For the CDR3, the DNA is TGTGCCAGTAGTTCCCGGTCAGATACGCAGTATTTT. Translation: CASSSRSDTQYF.

The rearrangement uses TRBV2 and TRBJ2-5; D possibly corresponds to TRBD2 (6 bases). CDR1 and CDR2 from the germline V gene are SNHLY and FYNNEI. The CDR3 is made up of 12 amino acids. The CDR3 nucleotides read TGTGCGGGTTCGGGGGAGCAAGAGACCCAGTACTTC. Translation gives CAGSGEQETQYF.

This rearrangement joins TRBV6-5 to TRBJ1-3, with D maybe TRBD1 (6 bases). This CDR3 is 11 amino acids long. The ends were cut back, 6 bases at V and 9 bases at J, with 9 bases in the middle. The germline gives CDR1 MNHEY, CDR2 SVGAGI. This CDR3 is CASSLGGTIYF. The CDR3 coding sequence is TGTGCCAGCAGCCTAGGGGGCACCATATATTTT.

The gene calls are TRBV7-2 and TRBJ2-5; 7 bases fit TRBD1. Germline V CDR1 and CDR2: SGHTA, FQGNSA. This CDR3 is 14 amino acids long. V lost 2 bases and J lost 11; bases outside the gene matches: 11. The CDR3 is CASSLLGQDEEQYF. The DNA for the CDR3 is TGTGCCAGCAGCTTACTCGGACAGGATGAAGAGCAGTACTTC.

CDR3 protein: CASTRTGFRDIQYF. DNA of the CDR3: TGTGCCAGCACCCGCACGGGGTTCCGGGACATTCAGTACTTC. The V call is TRBV7-2, the J call TRBJ2-4; tentative D call: TRBD2 (5 bases). CDR3 length: 14 amino acids. The V gene lost 7 bases and the J gene lost 8 bases, with 18 bases spanning the gap. The germline V gene has CDR1 SGHTA and CDR2 FQGNSA.

The chain couples TRBV4-1 to TRBJ2-3; TRBD1 matches at 7 bases. Germline loops: CDR1 MGHRA, CDR2 YSYEKL. J gave up 3 bases and V 3 bases, and 6 bases lay outside the gene matches. This CDR3 has 15 amino acids. In nucleotides, the CDR3 is TGCGCCAGCAGCCATCAAACAGGGGTAACAGATACGCAGTATTTT. Translating it yields CASSHQTGVTDTQYF.

The chain has TRBV4-2 and TRBJ1-4; D perhaps matches TRBD1 (6 bases). Germline V lookup: CDR1 LGHNA, CDR2 YNFKEQ. Deletions cut 0 bases from V and 5 bases from J, with 19 bases between. This CDR3 is 18 amino acids long. The CDR3 reads CASSQDIHARTENEKLFF. In DNA, the CDR3 is TGTGCCAGCAGCCAAGATATTCATGCCAGGACAGAGAATGAAAAACTGTTTTTT.

The J gene is TRBJ2-2, the V gene TRBV7-2, with TRBD1 matching 7 bases. Germline CDR1 is SGHTA and CDR2 is FQGNSA. V trimming: 5 bases; J trimming: 5 bases; junction bases outside the gene matches: 5. The CDR3 loop spans 14 amino acids. The CDR3, as DNA: TGTGCCAGCAGCCGCACAGGGGAGACCGGGGAGCTGTTTTTT. It is translated as CASSRTGETGELFF.

This sequence joins TRBV7-2 and TRBJ1-1, with D possibly TRBD1 on 6 matching bases. Trimming left V 5 bases short and J 4 bases short, with 14 bases between. CDR3 length: 14 residues. Germline V CDR1 and CDR2: SGHTA, FQGNSA. The CDR3 nucleotides read TGTGCCAGCAGCCCTCAGGGGTCAGGCACTGAAGCTTTCTTT. It specifies CASSPQGSGTEAFF.

The chain recombines TRBV27 with TRBJ1-1, with D perhaps matching TRBD1 (5 bases). The V gene lost 8 bases and the J gene lost 2 bases, with 15 bases spanning the gap. In germline, CDR1 is MNHEY, CDR2 SMNVEV (reference sequence). CDR3 size: 14 residues. The CDR3 DNA reads TGTGCCAGCGGGGGAGGAAGGGAAAACACTGAAGCTTTCTTT. Protein sequence: CASGGGRENTEAFF.

This chain connects TRBV6-1 to TRBJ1-1, with D hard to call. In germline, CDR1 is MNHNS, CDR2 SASEGT. This CDR3 has 13 amino acids. V lost 8 bases, J lost 1 base, and 11 bases lay in between. The CDR3 reads CASEAVKNTEAFF. The DNA of the CDR3 is TGTGCCAGCGAAGCGGTAAAGAACACTGAAGCTTTCTTT.

J is TRBJ1-2 and V is TRBV5-1; D is ambiguous. The CDR3 is 13 amino acids. Germline values: CDR1 SGHRS, CDR2 YFSETQ. With 2 bases removed from V and 3 bases from J, the gap between germline ends came to 8 bases. CDR3 DNA sequence: TGCGCCAGCAGCTTTGATGGGGACTATGGCTACACCTTC. It yields the protein CASSFDGDYGYTF.

The chain joins TRBV27 to TRBJ1-6; TRBD1 agrees at 7 bases. CDR3 length: 13 amino acids. Germline assignment: CDR1 MNHEY and CDR2 SMNVEV (reference sequence). Losses at the gene ends were 7 bases for V and 7 bases for J; bases not matched to a gene: 4. In nucleotides, the CDR3 is TGTGCCAGCAAAGGGACAGTGAATTCACCCCTCCACTTT. Its translation is CASKGTVNSPLHF.

Here the CDR3 DNA reads TGCAGCGTTCGGACTCCCGGCGAGACCCAGTACTTC. It specifies CSVRTPGETQYF. The chain recombines TRBV29-1 with TRBJ2-5, with D perhaps matching TRBD2 (5 bases). Looked up from germline, CDR1 is SQVTM and CDR2 is ANQGSEA. This CDR3 spans 12 amino acids. Trimming stripped 5 bases from V and 5 bases from J, with 12 bases between.

This clone is medium-sized within its sample. The J gene is TRBJ1-1, the V gene TRBV9, with D unclear. Trimming shortened V by 0 bases and J by 0 bases, and 6 bases separated the two germline ends. Germline V gene sequence: CDR1 SGDLS, CDR2 YYNGEE. The CDR3 extends over 14 amino acids. The DNA of the CDR3 is TGTGCCAGCAGCGTAGCGCCAGTGAACACTGAAGCTTTCTTT. Its protein product is CASSVAPVNTEAFF. Combining the CDR3 with reference TRBV9 and TRBJ1-1 gives the whole variable domain DSGVTQTPKHLITATGQRVTLRCSPRSGDLSVYWYQQSLDQGLQFLIQYYNGEERAKGNILERFSAQQFPDLHSELNLSSLELGDSALYFCASSVAPVNTEAFFGQGTRLTVV.

This rearrangement joins TRBV19 to TRBJ2-5; D is unclear. The CDR3 length is 14 residues. Germline loops: CDR1 LNHDA, CDR2 SQIVND (reference sequence). V was shortened by 5 bases and J by 2 bases, with 12 bases between the two germline ends. The CDR3 nucleotides are TGTGCCAGTAGTGTCCGACCCCTGCAAGAGACCCAGTACTTC. This codes for CASSVRPLQETQYF.

This clone has only a few counts. The chain recombines TRBV5-8 with TRBJ1-5; 9 positions match TRBD1. The V segment lost 4 bases and the J segment 4 bases; nucleotides outside the gene matches: 6. The germline V gene has CDR1 SGHTS and CDR2 YDEGEE. This CDR3 comprises 15 residues. As DNA, the CDR3 is TGTGCCAGCAGCCCCTTGACAGGGGGAAATCAGCCCCAGCATTTT. Translating it yields CASSPLTGGNQPQHF. Together with reference TRBV5-8 and TRBJ1-5, the CDR3 gives the full variable domain: EAGVTQSPTHLIKTRGQQATLRCSPISGHTSVYWYQQALGLGLQFLLWYDEGEERNRGNFPPRFSGRQFPNYSSELNVNALELEDSALYLCASSPLTGGNQPQHFGDGTRLSIL.

The V gene is TRBV27, the J gene TRBJ1-5; D gene uncertain. Looked up from germline, CDR1 is MNHEY and CDR2 is SMNVEV (reference sequence). CDR3 length: 14 amino acids. V was trimmed by 8 bases and J by 3 bases, leaving 14 bases between them. As DNA, the CDR3 is TGTGCCAGCTCCCCGGTAAAGATCAATCAGCCCCAGCATTTT. Its protein product is CASSPVKINQPQHF.

V is TRBV5-4 and J is TRBJ1-6; TRBD1 is a possible D gene (6 bases). V was pared by 4 bases and J by 2 bases, with 16 bases between. This CDR3 has 17 amino acids. Per the germline V gene, CDR1 is SGHNT and CDR2 is YYREEE (reference sequence). CDR3 coding DNA: TGTGCCAGCAGCCCTGCAATGGGGGCGACCTATAATTCACCCCTCCACTTT. This sequence encodes CASSPAMGATYNSPLHF.

The chain carries TRBV6-6 and TRBJ1-1; D remains ambiguous. This CDR3 is built from 14 residues. V was trimmed by 2 bases and J by 7 bases, leaving 14 bases between them. From germline, CDR1 is MNHNY and CDR2 SVGAGI (reference sequence). The CDR3 loop reads CASSYLEHNREAFF. The CDR3 DNA reads as TGTGCCAGCAGTTACCTCGAACACAACCGTGAAGCTTTCTTT.

The genes are TRBV19 and TRBJ2-2, with 9 bases that match TRBD2. The germline CDR1 and CDR2 sequences are LNHDA and SQIVND (reference sequence). J was trimmed by 2 bases and V by 4 bases; bases with no gene match: 8. The CDR3 runs 17 residues. The CDR3 region has the DNA TGTGCCAGTAGTAGGAGCGGGGGGCCAGGCAACACCGGGGAGCTGTTTTTT. Translation gives CASSRSGGPGNTGELFF.

The chain carries TRBV4-3 and TRBJ1-1; D is unresolved. The ends were cut back, 3 bases at V and 6 bases at J, with 14 bases in the middle. Germline values: CDR1 LGHNA, CDR2 YSLEER. The CDR3 contains 14 residues. In DNA, the CDR3 is TGCGCCAGCAGCCACGGGGTAGAGATTGCTGAAGCTTTCTTT. Its translation is CASSHGVEIAEAFF.